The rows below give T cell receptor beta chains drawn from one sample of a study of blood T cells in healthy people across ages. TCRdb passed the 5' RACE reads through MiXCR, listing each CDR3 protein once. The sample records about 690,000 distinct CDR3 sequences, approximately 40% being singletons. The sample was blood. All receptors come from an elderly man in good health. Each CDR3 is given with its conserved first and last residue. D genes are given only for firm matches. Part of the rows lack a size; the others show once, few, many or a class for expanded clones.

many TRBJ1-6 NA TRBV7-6 TGTGCCAGCAGCTTAGCACAGGACACCTCACCCCTCCACTTT CASSLAQDTSPLHF
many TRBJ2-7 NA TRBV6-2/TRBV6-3 TGTGCCAGCAGCATCGTGGGCTTGGACGAGCAGTACTTC CASSIVGLDEQYF
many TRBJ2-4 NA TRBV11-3 TGTGCCAGCAGCTTAGTCGGGAATCACATTCAGTACTTC CASSLVGNHIQYF
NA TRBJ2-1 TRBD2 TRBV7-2 TGTGCCAGCAGCAGACCGGGACTAGCGGGAGGAGATCAGTTCTTC CASSRPGLAGGDQFF
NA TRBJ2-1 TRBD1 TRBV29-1 TGCAGCGTGACTCAAGCCGGGACAGGGAACAATGAGCAGTTCTTC CSVTQAGTGNNEQFF
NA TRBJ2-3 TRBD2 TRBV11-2 TGTGCCAGCAGCCTTGGGACTAGCGGGAGAATGGATACGCAGTATTTT CASSLGTSGRMDTQYF
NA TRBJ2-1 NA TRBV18 TGTGCCAGCTCAGGGGAGGAGGGCCTCAATGAGCAGTTCTTC CASSGEEGLNEQFF
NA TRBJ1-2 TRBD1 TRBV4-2 TGTACCAGCAGCCAAGCGAACCGGGACAGGGGGGGCTATGGCTACACCTTC CTSSQANRDRGGYGYTF
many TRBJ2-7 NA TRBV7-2 TGTGCCAGCAGCATACAAGTGGGGGGATACTACGAGCAGTACTTC CASSIQVGGYYEQYF
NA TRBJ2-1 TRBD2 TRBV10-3 TGTGCCATCAGTGAAGCGACTAGCGTTGGTGGGACCCAGTTCTTC CAISEATSVGGTQFF
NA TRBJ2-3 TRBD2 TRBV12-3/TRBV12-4 TGTGCCAGCAGTTTTACGGGAGGGGGAGATACGCAGTATTTT CASSFTGGGDTQYF
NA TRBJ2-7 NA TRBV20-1 TGCAGTGCGGCCCCCAGGATAGAGGAGGAGCAGTACTTC CSAAPRIEEEQYF
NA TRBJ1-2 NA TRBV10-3 TGTGCCATCAGTTCGACCGGGGGGGCGTCTTTCTATGGCTACACCTTC CAISSTGGASFYGYTF
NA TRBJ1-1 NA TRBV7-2 TGTGCCAGCAGCTTAGCCCCACAGACAGCAATGAACACTGAAGCTTTCTTT CASSLAPQTAMNTEAFF
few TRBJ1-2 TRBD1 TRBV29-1 TGCAGCGTTGAAGACACCGGGACAGGGGCCTATGGCTACACCTTC CSVEDTGTGAYGYTF
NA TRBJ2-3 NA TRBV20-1 TGCAGTGCTAGGGGGCTCCGGGGGCGCACAGATACGCAGTATTTT CSARGLRGRTDTQYF
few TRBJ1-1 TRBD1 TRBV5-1 TGCGCCAGCAGCACCAGGGGGCGGGTTCCTGAAGCTTTCTTT CASSTRGRVPEAFF
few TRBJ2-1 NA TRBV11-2 TGTGCCAGCAGCTTTAGGCGGGCGGAACACAATGAGCAGTTCTTC CASSFRRAEHNEQFF
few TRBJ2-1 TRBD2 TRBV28 TGTGCCAGCAGGAGACTAGCGGGAGTTTTGTACAATGAGCAGTTCTTC CASRRLAGVLYNEQFF
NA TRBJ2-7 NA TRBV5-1 TGCGCCAGCCGCCGGGACTTAGCCTACGAGCAGTACTTC CASRRDLAYEQYF
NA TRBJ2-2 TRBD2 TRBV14 TGTGCCAGCAGCCAGCGGGAACTAGCGGGGTTCACCGGGGAGCTGTTTTTT CASSQRELAGFTGELFF
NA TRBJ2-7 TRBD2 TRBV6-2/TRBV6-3 TGTGCCAGCAGCAATCCCACTAGCGGCTTCTCCTACGAGCAGTACTTC CASSNPTSGFSYEQYF
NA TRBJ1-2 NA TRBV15 TGTGCCACCAGCAGAGATCGAGGGGCCGGTGGCTACACCTTC CATSRDRGAGGYTF
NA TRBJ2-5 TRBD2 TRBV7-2 TGTGCCAGCAGCTTAAGACCGGGACTAGCGGAACAAGAGACCCAGTACTTC CASSLRPGLAEQETQYF
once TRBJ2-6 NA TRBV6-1 TGTGCCAGCATGCCGGGGAACTCTGGGGCCAACGTCCCGACTTTC CASMPGNSGANVPTF
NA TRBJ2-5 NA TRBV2 TGTGCCAGCAGTGTTTTTTCAGGGTCTCAAGAGACCCAGTACTTC CASSVFSGSQETQYF
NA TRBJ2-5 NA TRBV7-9 TGTGCCAGCAGCTTAGTAGTCGCGCGGGAGACCCAGTACTTC CASSLVVARETQYF
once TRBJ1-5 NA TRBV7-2 TGTGCCAGCAGCCCCGTAGCTAGCAATCAGCCCCAGCATTTT CASSPVASNQPQHF
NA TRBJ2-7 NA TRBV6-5 TGTGCCAGCAGTTACTATTCTTCTAGCTCCTACGAGCAGTACTTC CASSYYSSSSYEQYF
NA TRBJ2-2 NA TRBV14 TGTGCCAGCAGCTTCGGGATTTCGAACACCGGGGAGCTGTTTTTT CASSFGISNTGELFF
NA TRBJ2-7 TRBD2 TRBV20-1 TGCAGTGCTAGTCCCCTAGCGGGTTACAATGAGCAGTACTTC CSASPLAGYNEQYF
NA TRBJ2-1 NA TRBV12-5 TGTGCTAGTGGTTTCCTTGGGGGGCTAGCGGACTCCTACAATGAGCAGTTCTTC CASGFLGGLADSYNEQFF
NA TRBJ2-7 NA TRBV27 TGTGCCAGCAGCCCTTGGGGACAAAGGAACTACGAGCAGTACTTC CASSPWGQRNYEQYF
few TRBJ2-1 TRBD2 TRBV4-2 TGTGCCAGCAGCCAAGGACTAGCGGGAGCGGGCGTGGAGGAGCAGTTCTTC CASSQGLAGAGVEEQFF
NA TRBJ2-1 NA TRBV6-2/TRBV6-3 TGTGCCAGCAGTGCAAAGGTTTTCGCGAGCTCCTACAATGAGCAGTTCTTC CASSAKVFASSYNEQFF
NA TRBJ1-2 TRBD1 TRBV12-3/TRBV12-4 TGTGCCAGCAGTCGACGTCCCGACAGGGCAGGTTTGGATGGCTACACCTTC CASSRRPDRAGLDGYTF
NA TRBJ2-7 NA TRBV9 TGTGCCAGCAGCGTAGGGAGCGGAGGTTTTTCCTACGAGCAGTACTTC CASSVGSGGFSYEQYF
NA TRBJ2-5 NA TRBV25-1 TGTGCCAGCAGCACCGCTTGGGCACAGGCTGAGACCCAGTACTTC CASSTAWAQAETQYF
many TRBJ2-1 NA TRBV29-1 TGCAGCGTTGACACGGGGGACTCCAATGAGCAGTTCTTC CSVDTGDSNEQFF
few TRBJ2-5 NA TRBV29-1 TGCAGCGTTTTGGAGGGGGAGACCCAGTACTTC CSVLEGETQYF
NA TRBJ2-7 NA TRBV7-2 TGTGCCAGCAGCTTAGGGCCAGGGCTATCCTACGAGCAGTACTTC CASSLGPGLSYEQYF
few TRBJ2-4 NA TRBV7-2 TGTGCCAGCAGCGAGCCCACAGGGAGCAAAAACATTCAGTACTTC CASSEPTGSKNIQYF
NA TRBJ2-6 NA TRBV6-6 TGTGCCAGCAGTTACTCGGCCACGGGGTCTGGGGCCAACGTCCTGACTTTC CASSYSATGSGANVLTF
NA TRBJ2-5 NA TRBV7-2 TGTGCCAGCAGCTCCCTCGGGACCCAGTACTTC CASSSLGTQYF
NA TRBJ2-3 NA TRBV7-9 TGTGCCAGCAATAACAGAGGCCCTTTGGCCGCAGATACGCAGTATTTT CASNNRGPLAADTQYF
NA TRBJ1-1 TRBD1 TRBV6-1 TGTGCCAGCAGTCCTAGGACAGGGCGGACTGAAGCTTTCTTT CASSPRTGRTEAFF
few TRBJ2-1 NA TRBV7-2 TGTGCCAGCAGACCAAGGAGGTCCGGGGGTGAGCAGTTCTTC CASRPRRSGGEQFF
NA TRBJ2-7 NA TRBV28 TGTGCCAGCAGGGAAAGCGAATCCTACGAGCAGTACTTC CASRESESYEQYF
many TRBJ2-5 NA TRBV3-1 TGTGCCAGCAGCCGGGGCAGTAAGACCCAGTACTTC CASSRGSKTQYF
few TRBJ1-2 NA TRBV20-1 TGCAGTGTCCCATTCTATGGCTACACCTTC CSVPFYGYTF
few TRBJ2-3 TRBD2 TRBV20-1 TGCAGTGCTAGAGATCTGATAGCGGGACCTACAGATACGCAGTATTTT CSARDLIAGPTDTQYF
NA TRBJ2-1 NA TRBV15 TGTGCCACCAGCAGGAGGTCCGGGGGAGGACGGGTTGAGCAGTTCTTC CATSRRSGGGRVEQFF
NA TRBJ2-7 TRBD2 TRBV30 TGTGCCTGGAGTGCGACTAGCGGTTTCGAGCAGTACTTC CAWSATSGFEQYF
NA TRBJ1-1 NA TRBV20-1 TGCAGTGCTAGGCAGGGGCCTGAAGCTTTCTTT CSARQGPEAFF
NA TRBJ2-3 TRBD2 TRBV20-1 TGCAGTGCTAGTCGGTCGGGACTAGCGGGAGTAGATACGCAGTATTTT CSASRSGLAGVDTQYF
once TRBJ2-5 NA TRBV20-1 TGCAGTGCTGACCATGTGACCCAGTACTTC CSADHVTQYF
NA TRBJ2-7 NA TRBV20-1 TGCAGTGCTTCACGGACTACTGACGAGCAGTACTTC CSASRTTDEQYF
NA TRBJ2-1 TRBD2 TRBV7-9 TGTGCCAGCAGCATCCCGGGACTAGCGGGAGGTGTACTAGGTTGGCAGTTCTTC CASSIPGLAGGVLGWQFF
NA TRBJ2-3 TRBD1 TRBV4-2 TGTACCAGCAGCCGAGACAGGGCCCCAGATACGCAGTATTTT CTSSRDRAPDTQYF